This T cell receptor beta chain was captured in a study of cytomegalovirus exposure and HLA in healthy donors. This clone was counted a few times. The germline gives CDR1 MGHRA, CDR2 YSYEKL. Trimming pared 1 base from V and 4 bases from J, leaving 11 bases between. There are 14 residues in the CDR3. With 60 Vbeta and 13 Jbeta primers, the PCR was carried out. Generated by immunoSEQ multiplex PCR, the TCRdb table keeps only in-frame clones and is missing some. The repertoire includes about 120,000 clones, about 76% of them detected once, and roughly 31% sits in the top ten. This clonotype was sampled from a man aged 60 to 75 in good health and CMV-seropositive. Input material: PBMCs. The chain uses TRBV4-1 and TRBJ2-7; D perhaps matches TRBD2 (5 bases). The CDR3 DNA follows: TGCGCCAGCAGCCAAGCCTGGACTTCATACGAGCAGTACTTC. This translates into CASSQAWTSYEQYF.